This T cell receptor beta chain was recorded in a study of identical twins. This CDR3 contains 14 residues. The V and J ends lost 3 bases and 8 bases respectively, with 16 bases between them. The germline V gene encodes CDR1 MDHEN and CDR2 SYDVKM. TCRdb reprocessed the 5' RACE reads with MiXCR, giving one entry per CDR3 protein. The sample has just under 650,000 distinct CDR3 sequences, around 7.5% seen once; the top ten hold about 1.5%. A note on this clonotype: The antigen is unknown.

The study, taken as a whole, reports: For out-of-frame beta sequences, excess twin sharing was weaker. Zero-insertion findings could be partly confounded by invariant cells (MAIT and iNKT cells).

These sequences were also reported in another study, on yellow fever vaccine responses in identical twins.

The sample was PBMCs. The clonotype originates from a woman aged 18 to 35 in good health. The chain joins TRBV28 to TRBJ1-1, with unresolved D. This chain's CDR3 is CASSFSLRVWEAFF. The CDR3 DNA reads TGTGCCAGCAGTTTTTCCCTCCGTGTGTGGGAAGCTTTCTTT. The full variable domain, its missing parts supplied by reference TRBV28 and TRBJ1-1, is DVKVTQSSRYLVKRTGEKVFLECVQDMDHENMFWYRQDPGLGLRLIYFSYDVKMKEKGDIPEGYSVSREKKERFSLILESASTNQTSMYLCASSFSLRVWEAFFGQGTRLTVV.